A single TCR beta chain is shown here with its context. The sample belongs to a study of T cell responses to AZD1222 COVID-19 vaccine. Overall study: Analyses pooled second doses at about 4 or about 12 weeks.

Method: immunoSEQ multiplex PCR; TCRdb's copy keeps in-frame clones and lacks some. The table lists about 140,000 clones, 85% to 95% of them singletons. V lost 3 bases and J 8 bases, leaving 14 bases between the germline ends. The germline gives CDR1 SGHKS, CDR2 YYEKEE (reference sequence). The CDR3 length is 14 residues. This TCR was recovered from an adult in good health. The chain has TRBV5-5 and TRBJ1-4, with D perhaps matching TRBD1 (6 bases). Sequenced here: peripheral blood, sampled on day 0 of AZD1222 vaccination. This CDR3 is CASSSWGAVEKLFF. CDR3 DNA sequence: TGTGCCAGCAGCTCGTGGGGGGCAGTCGAAAAACTGTTTTTT. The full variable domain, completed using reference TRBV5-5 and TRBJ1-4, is DAGVTQSPTHLIKTRGQQVTLRCSPISGHKSVSWYQQVLGQGPQFIFQYYEKEERGRGNFPDRFSARQFPNYSSELNVNALLLGDSALYLCASSSWGAVEKLFFGSGTQLSVL.